Presented here are 17 T cell receptor beta chains from one specimen sequenced in a study of lymphopenia after photon versus proton radiotherapy. TCRdb keeps only in-frame clones here, not all; method: immunoSEQ multiplex PCR. Of around 23,000 clones in the sample, 80% to 95% were seen once. The specimen comprised peripheral blood, sampled from a patient treated with proton-based radiotherapy. These receptors all come from a woman in her seventies with pancreatic cancer. Some clones in this sample may be carry-over from other donors' samples.

The chain uses TRBV29-1 and TRBJ1-2, with D perhaps matching TRBD1 (6 bases). CDR1 SQVTM and CDR2 ANQGSEA come from the germline V gene. V was pared by 7 bases and J by 0 bases, with 9 bases between. The CDR3 totals 12 residues. This CDR3 is CSAGQSNYGYTF. In DNA form, the CDR3 reads TGCAGCGCAGGACAGTCTAACTATGGCTACACCTTC.

This clone was observed a few times. The chain links TRBV14 to TRBJ2-5; maybe TRBD1 (6 bases). Trimming shortened V by 5 bases and J by 4 bases, and 11 bases separated the two germline ends. Looked up from germline, CDR1 is SGHDN and CDR2 is FVKESK. The CDR3 runs to 13 residues. The CDR3 here is CASSSQTGETQYF. The CDR3 DNA reads TGTGCCAGCAGCTCCCAGACAGGAGAGACCCAGTACTTC.

The chain uses TRBV14 and TRBJ2-7; 8 bases align to TRBD1. Germline-derived CDR1 and CDR2 are SGHDN and FVKESK. Germline trimming cut 7 bases from V and 12 bases from J; bases unmatched to any gene: 11. The CDR3 runs 12 residues. This CDR3 reads CASNQGASRLYF. The CDR3 DNA follows: TGTGCCAGCAACCAGGGGGCATCAAGACTGTACTTC. The entire variable domain, with the rest obtained from reference TRBV14 and TRBJ2-7, is as follows: EAGVTQFPSHSVIEKGQTVTLRCDPISGHDNLYWYRRVMGKEIKFLLHFVKESKQDESGMPNNRFLAERTGGTYSTLKVQPAELEDSGVYFCASNQGASRLYFGPGTRLTVT.

This clone was recorded once. The V call is TRBV7-8, the J call TRBJ1-6, with a tentative D call TRBD1 (6 bases). The CDR3 is 15 amino acids. Trimming removed 1 base from V and 7 bases from J, with 11 bases in between. The germline CDR1 and CDR2 sequences are SGHVS and FQNEAQ. CDR3 sequence (DNA): TGTGCCAGCAGCTTAGATTGGCAGGGGAATTCACCCCTCCACTTT. This encodes CASSLDWQGNSPLHF.

The gene calls are TRBV30 and TRBJ1-1; D ambiguous. The V and J ends lost 0 bases and 4 bases respectively, with 15 bases between them. There are 15 residues in the CDR3. From germline, CDR1 is GTSNPN and CDR2 SVGIG (reference sequence). This CDR3 reads CAWSVPVTSSTEAFF. The CDR3 DNA is TGTGCCTGGAGTGTACCCGTGACATCGAGCACTGAAGCTTTCTTT.

V gene TRBV30 combines with J gene TRBJ2-7; no firm D call. Per the germline V gene, CDR1 is GTSNPN and CDR2 is SVGIG (reference sequence). V lost 0 bases and J lost 0, with 24 bases in between. This CDR3 is built from 19 residues. The CDR3 coding sequence is TGTGCCTGGAGTGTAGCCCGCCTGGGGAAGGCGATAAACTCCTACGAGCAGTACTTC. It encodes CAWSVARLGKAINSYEQYF.

The chain uses TRBV30 and TRBJ2-1; a weak D match, TRBD2 (6 bases). Per germline, CDR1 GTSNPN and CDR2 SVGIG (reference sequence). This CDR3 comprises 13 residues. V lost 1 base and J lost 4, with 8 bases in between. The DNA of the CDR3 is TGTGCCTGGAGTGGGGACTTATACAATGAGCAGTTCTTC. This translates into CAWSGDLYNEQFF.

The V call is TRBV7-6, the J call TRBJ2-5; no reliable D call. The germline V gene encodes CDR1 SGHVS and CDR2 FNYEAQ. V was pared by 1 base and J by 1 base, with 7 bases between. CDR3 length equals 14 residues. Here the CDR3 reads CASSLGVAQETQYF. The CDR3 nucleotides read TGTGCCAGCAGCTTAGGGGTGGCCCAAGAGACCCAGTACTTC. Complete variable domain (other parts from reference TRBV7-6 and TRBJ2-5): GAGVSQSPRYKVTKRGQDVALRCDPISGHVSLYWYRQALGQGPEFLTYFNYEAQQDKSGLPNDRFSAERPEGSISTLTIQRTEQRDSAMYRCASSLGVAQETQYFGPGTRLLVL.

The V gene is TRBV4-3, the J gene TRBJ2-1; tentatively, D is TRBD1 (6 bases). Looked up from germline, CDR1 is LGHNA and CDR2 is YSLEER. V was pared by 0 bases and J by 7 bases, with 16 bases between. The length of the CDR3 is 16 residues. CDR3 in amino acids: CASSQDRGAGANEQFF. In DNA form, the CDR3 reads TGCGCCAGCAGCCAAGATCGTGGGGCAGGGGCGAATGAGCAGTTCTTC.

The chain couples TRBV5-1 to TRBJ1-1; weak D call: TRBD1 (5 bases). Trimming cost V 0 bases and J 6 bases, with 18 bases left between them. Germline V gene sequence: CDR1 SGHRS, CDR2 YFSETQ. The CDR3 totals 16 residues. CDR3 loop: CASSLDGGGGVPEAFF. Here the CDR3 DNA reads TGCGCCAGCAGCTTGGATGGGGGGGGAGGAGTCCCTGAAGCTTTCTTT.

The V call is TRBV11-2, the J call TRBJ1-1; D is uncertain. The CDR3 runs 11 residues. Germline V gene lookup returns CDR1 SGHAT and CDR2 FQNNGV. Trimming cost V 3 bases and J 5 bases, with 4 bases left between them. Here the CDR3 DNA reads TGTGCCAGCAGCTTTGTTACTGAAGCTTTCTTT. Amino acids: CASSFVTEAFF.

The V call is TRBV27, the J call TRBJ2-7, with D perhaps matching TRBD1 (6 bases). Trimming took off 6 bases at V and 1 base at J, with 13 bases between the two ends. Germline CDR1 MNHEY, CDR2 SMNVEV (reference sequence). This CDR3 region has 14 residues. The CDR3 DNA follows: TGTGCCAGCAGAAAACTGGGGGCATCCTACGAGCAGTACTTC. Residues: CASRKLGASYEQYF.

The rearrangement links TRBV6-1 to TRBJ2-1; 10 bases map to TRBD2. The germline CDR1 and CDR2 sequences are MNHNS and SASEGT. The CDR3 loop spans 15 amino acids. Unmatched junction bases numbered 4, after V lost 0 bases and J lost 8 bases. CDR3 loop: CASSEAASGSDEQFF. CDR3 bases: TGTGCCAGCAGTGAAGCGGCTAGCGGGAGTGATGAGCAGTTCTTC.

The chain carries TRBV15 and TRBJ1-5; 8 nucleotides align to TRBD1. Trimming cost V 8 bases and J 2 bases; bases outside gene matches: 8. Germline-derived CDR1 and CDR2 are LNHNV and YYDKDF (reference sequence). This CDR3 is built from 15 residues. CDR3 in DNA: TGTGCCACCCGTGACAGGGGCGAGGGCAATCAGCCCCAGCATTTT. Its translation: CATRDRGEGNQPQHF. Full variable domain (missing parts from reference TRBV15 and TRBJ1-5): DAMVIQNPRYQVTQFGKPVTLSCSQTLNHNVMYWYQQKSSQAPKLLFHYYDKDFNNEADTPDNFQSRRPNTSFCFLDIRSPGLGDTAMYLCATRDRGEGNQPQHFGDGTRLSIL.

This chain uses TRBV5-1 with TRBJ1-1; no firm D call. The CDR3 is made up of 13 amino acids. Germline values: CDR1 SGHRS, CDR2 YFSETQ. Trimming left V 1 base short and J 2 bases short, with 6 bases between. The DNA of the CDR3 is TGCGCCAGCAGCTTGACAGCTAACACTGAAGCTTTCTTT. Its protein product is CASSLTANTEAFF. The full variable domain, completed using reference TRBV5-1 and TRBJ1-1, is KAGVTQTPRYLIKTRGQQVTLSCSPISGHRSVSWYQQTPGQGLQFLFEYFSETQRNKGNFPGRFSGRQFSNSRSEMNVSTLELGDSALYLCASSLTANTEAFFGQGTRLTVV.

This clone has a handful of counts. This rearrangement joins TRBV19 to TRBJ1-1, with 8 positions matching TRBD1. The length of the CDR3 is 13 residues. The germline V gene encodes CDR1 LNHDA and CDR2 SQIVND (reference sequence). Trimming cost V 8 bases and J 4 bases; bases outside gene matches: 6. As DNA, the CDR3 is TGTGCCAGTGCTACAGGGGGGCTCACTGAAGCTTTCTTT. Translated, it gives CASATGGLTEAFF.

V gene TRBV19 combines with J gene TRBJ1-2; D is undetermined. Germline V gene lookup returns CDR1 LNHDA and CDR2 SQIVND (reference sequence). V was shortened by 5 bases and J by 5 bases, with 15 bases between the two germline ends. The CDR3 covers 14 residues. The CDR3 DNA reads TGTGCCAGTAGTGTTCGGGTAGATTATTATGGCTACACCTTC. It encodes CASSVRVDYYGYTF.